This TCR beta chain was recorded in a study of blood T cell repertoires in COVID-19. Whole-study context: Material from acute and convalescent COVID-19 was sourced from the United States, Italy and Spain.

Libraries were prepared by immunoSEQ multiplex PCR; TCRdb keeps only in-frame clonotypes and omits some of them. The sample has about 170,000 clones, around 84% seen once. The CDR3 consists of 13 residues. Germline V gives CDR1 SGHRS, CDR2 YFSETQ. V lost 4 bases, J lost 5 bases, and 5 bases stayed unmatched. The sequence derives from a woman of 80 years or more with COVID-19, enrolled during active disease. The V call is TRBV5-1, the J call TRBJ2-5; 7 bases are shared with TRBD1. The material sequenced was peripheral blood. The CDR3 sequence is CASSREGAETQYF. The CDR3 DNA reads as TGCGCCAGCAGCCGCGAGGGGGCTGAGACCCAGTACTTC.